The TCR beta chain under discussion was sequenced for a study of T-cell reconstitution after alpha-beta-depleted transplantation in children. General study findings and limits: It was surviving recipient T cells and thymic progenitors that gave some patients high TCRbeta diversity at day 60. Reportedly, roughly two months post-transplant, alpha-beta T cells arose from several hundred expanded graft clones. Hyperexpanded clones declined; after one year, newly produced T cells mostly supplied diversity.

This clonotype was seen at least ten times. What it binds is unknown. As it was prepared, the TCRbeta library received unique molecular identifiers. Each CDR3 protein gets one entry after TCRdb re-called the PCR reads with MiXCR. Counted here are over 150,000 distinct CDR3 sequences, roughly 7% occurring once; the ten biggest clones make up about 5.9%. This clonotype was obtained from a boy aged 2 to 10 with acute lymphoblastic leukemia, due to receive a stem cell transplant. This specimen was PBMCs, taken before TCRalphabeta/CD19-depleted stem cell transplant.

In nucleotides, the CDR3 is TGTGCCAGCAGCCCGACGACAGGGTTCACCGGGGAGCTGTTTTTT. Its protein product is CASSPTTGFTGELFF. The rearrangement links TRBV12-3 or TRBV12-4 to TRBJ2-2; 7 bases match TRBD1. The CDR3 loop spans 15 amino acids. V gave up 6 bases and J gave up 4 bases; unmatched junction bases: 8.